This T cell receptor beta chain was captured by sequencing in a study of blood T cells in healthy people across ages. Then a second PCR, running about 7 to 11 cycles, was carried out with a sample-barcoded 5' primer and a J-beta primer mix. TCRdb called the 5' RACE reads again in MiXCR, with one record for every CDR3 protein. The data show some 1.5 million distinct CDR3 sequences, approximately 28% seen once. The CDR3 runs 15 residues. The germline V gene encodes CDR1 SGHRS and CDR2 YFSETQ. The V and J ends lost 4 bases and 12 bases respectively, with 20 bases between them. The clonotype was recovered from a woman between 25 and 40 years old in good health. The rearrangement links TRBV5-1 to TRBJ1-6, with D uncertain. The sequenced sample consisted of blood. The CDR3 sequence is CASSTGSGVPEPLHF. DNA for the CDR3: TGCGCCAGCAGCACCGGCTCAGGTGTTCCGGAACCCCTCCACTTT.